Sequencing of this T cell receptor (beta chain) was carried out in a study of blood T cell repertoires in COVID-19. Whole-study context: The study drew acute and convalescent COVID-19 samples from the United States, Italy and Spain. T cells, B-cell-depleted T cells, or PBMCs provided the cDNA or gDNA that served as material.

Original data processing: The assay estimated nucleated cells by amplifying reference gene primers. Only in-frame clones appear in the TCRdb table, and some are missing; sequencing was by immunoSEQ multiplex PCR. That table supplies the V and J calls and clone size; D and trimming were determined from the DNA. The table records over 200,000 clones, around nine tenths of them present only once. V lost 2 bases to trimming and J lost 4 bases; unmatched junction nucleotides: 6. The CDR3 is 16 residues long. Germline V gene lookup returns CDR1 MNHEY and CDR2 SVGAGI. Sequencing was carried out using peripheral blood. The clonotype comes from a man aged 35-49 years who had recovered from COVID-19. The V and J genes are TRBV6-5 and TRBJ1-2; the match to TRBD1 covers 11 bases. CDR3 amino acids: CASSYTRTGGGYGYTF. The CDR3 DNA reads as TGTGCCAGCAGTTACACTCGGACAGGGGGCGGCTATGGCTACACCTTC.